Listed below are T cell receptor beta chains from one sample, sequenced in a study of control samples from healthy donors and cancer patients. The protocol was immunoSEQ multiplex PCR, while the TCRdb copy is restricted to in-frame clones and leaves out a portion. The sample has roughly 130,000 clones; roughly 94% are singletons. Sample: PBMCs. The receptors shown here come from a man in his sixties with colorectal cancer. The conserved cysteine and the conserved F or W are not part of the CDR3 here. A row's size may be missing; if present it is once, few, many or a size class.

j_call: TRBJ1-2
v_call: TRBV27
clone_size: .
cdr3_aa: ASTGLGTNYGYT

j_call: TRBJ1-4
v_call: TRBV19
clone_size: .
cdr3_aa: ASSIRGGSEKLF

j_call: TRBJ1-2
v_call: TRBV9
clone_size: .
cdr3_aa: ASSASGTGNMKNGYT

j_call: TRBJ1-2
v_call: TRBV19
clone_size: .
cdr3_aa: ASKVGVAGYT

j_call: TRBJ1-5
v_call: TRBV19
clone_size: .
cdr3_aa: ASSIERTDSNQPQH

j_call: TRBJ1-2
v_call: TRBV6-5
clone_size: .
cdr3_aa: ASSTDGIYGYT

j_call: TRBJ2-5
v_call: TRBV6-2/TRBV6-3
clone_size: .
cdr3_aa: ASSYTDYGVKTQY

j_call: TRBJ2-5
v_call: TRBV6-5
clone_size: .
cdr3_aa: ASNPGLAGKETQY

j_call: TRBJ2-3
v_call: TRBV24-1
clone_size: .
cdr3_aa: ATSERGDTTDTQY

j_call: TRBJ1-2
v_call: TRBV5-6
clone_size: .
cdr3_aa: ASSLRDRGRSGYT

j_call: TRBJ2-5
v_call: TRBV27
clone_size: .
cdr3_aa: ASSYGQGRVETQY

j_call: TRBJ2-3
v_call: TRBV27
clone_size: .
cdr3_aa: ASSSLPTTDTQY

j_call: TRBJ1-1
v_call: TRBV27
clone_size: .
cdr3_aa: ASTRAGDTEAF

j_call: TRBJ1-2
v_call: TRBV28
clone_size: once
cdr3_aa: ASSLLGTAHKDYGYT

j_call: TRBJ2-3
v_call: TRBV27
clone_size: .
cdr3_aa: ASSPGTLSTDTQY

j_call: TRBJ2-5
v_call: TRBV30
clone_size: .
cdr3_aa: AWSMGVQETQY

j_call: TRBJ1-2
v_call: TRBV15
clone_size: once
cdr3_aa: ATSRDAGMYGYT

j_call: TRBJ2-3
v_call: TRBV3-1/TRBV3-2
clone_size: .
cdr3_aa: ASSPEVSTDTQY

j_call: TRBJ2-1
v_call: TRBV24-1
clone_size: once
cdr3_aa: ATSDLRGASYNEQF

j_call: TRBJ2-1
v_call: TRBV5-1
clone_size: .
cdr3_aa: ASSLALEVYNEQF

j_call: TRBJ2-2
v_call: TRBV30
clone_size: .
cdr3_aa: AWSVGAGGYTGELF

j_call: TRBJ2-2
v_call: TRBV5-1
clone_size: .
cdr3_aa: ASSLGGRYTGELF

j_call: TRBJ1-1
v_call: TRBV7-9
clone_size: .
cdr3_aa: ASSAWVGGQNTEAF

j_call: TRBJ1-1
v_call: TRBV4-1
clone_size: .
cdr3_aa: ASSLGGGEGTEAF

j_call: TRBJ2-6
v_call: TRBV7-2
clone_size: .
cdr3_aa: ASSPPAGSSNVLT

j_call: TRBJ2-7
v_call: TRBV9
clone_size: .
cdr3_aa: ASSPRSGTGGFEQY

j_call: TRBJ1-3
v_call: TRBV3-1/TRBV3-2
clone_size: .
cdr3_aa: ASSLQGIGGNTIY

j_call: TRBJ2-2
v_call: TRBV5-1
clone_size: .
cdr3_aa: ASSVTGDYGELF

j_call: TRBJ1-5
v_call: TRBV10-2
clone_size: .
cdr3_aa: ASSLGTQRGPQH

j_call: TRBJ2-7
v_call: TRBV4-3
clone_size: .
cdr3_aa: ASSQGLSEHYEQY

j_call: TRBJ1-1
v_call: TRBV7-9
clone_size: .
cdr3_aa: ASSSTGTDHTEAF

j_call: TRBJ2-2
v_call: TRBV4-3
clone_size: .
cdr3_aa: ASSQDQNGAVNTGELF

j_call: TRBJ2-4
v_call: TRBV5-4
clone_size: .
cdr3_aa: ASSSYSGGAKNIQY

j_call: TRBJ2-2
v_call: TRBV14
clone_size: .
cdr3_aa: ASSQLPFGELF

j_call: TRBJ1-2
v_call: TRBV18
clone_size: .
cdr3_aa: ASSPDRAGYGYT

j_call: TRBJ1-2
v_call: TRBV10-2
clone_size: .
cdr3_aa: ASSESQFYGYT

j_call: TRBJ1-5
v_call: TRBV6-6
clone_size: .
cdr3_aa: ASSYTGGNQPQH

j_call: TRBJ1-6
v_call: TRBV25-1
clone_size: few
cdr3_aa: ASRQGVNSPLH

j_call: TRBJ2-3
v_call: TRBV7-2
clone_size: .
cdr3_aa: ASSSGGGLTDTQY

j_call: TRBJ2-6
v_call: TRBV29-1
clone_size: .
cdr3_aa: SVVGQGNSGANVLT

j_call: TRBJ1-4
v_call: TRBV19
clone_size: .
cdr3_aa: ASSSLPGGTNEKLF

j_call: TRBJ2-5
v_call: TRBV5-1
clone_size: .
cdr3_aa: ASSLAGDRGQETQY

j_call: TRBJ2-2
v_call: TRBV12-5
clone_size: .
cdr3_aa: ASGLVLAGGLAGELF

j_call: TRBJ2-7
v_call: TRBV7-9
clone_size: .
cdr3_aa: ASSLVPGLAGSSYEQY